These 29 T cell receptor beta chains share one sample of origin, sequenced in a study of cytomegalovirus exposure and HLA in healthy donors. Primers for the PCR totalled 60 Vbeta and 13 Jbeta. TCRdb keeps only in-frame clones here, not all; method: immunoSEQ multiplex PCR. There are about 150,000 clones in the sample; approximately 62% occur only once, and approximately 1.6% lies in the top ten. Sequenced material: PBMCs. The receptors come from a human donor in good health.

This chain links TRBV2 with TRBJ2-3; perhaps TRBD2 as D (6 bases). The CDR3 runs 13 residues. V dropped 4 bases and J dropped 5 bases, with 10 bases sitting between them. CDR1 is SNHLY and CDR2 is FYNNEI in the germline V gene. CDR3 in amino acids: CASSAGVVDTQYF. DNA for the CDR3: TGTGCCAGCAGTGCGGGAGTGGTAGATACGCAGTATTTT.

The chain links TRBV10-1 to TRBJ2-5; D remains ambiguous. V was pared by 0 bases and J by 4 bases, with 3 bases between. The CDR3 spans 12 residues. Germline-derived CDR1 and CDR2 are WNHNN and SYGVQD (reference sequence). CDR3 in amino acids: CASSESRETQYF. CDR3 bases: TGCGCCAGCAGTGAGTCGCGAGAGACCCAGTACTTC.

The chain recombines TRBV4-1 with TRBJ1-5; 8 bases line up with TRBD1. Trimming removed 1 base from V and 4 bases from J; junction bases left unmatched: 0. CDR3 length: 14 amino acids. From germline, CDR1 is MGHRA and CDR2 YSYEKL. The CDR3 region is CASSQGTGNQPQHF. CDR3 DNA sequence: TGCGCCAGCAGCCAAGGGACAGGGAATCAGCCCCAGCATTTT.

The rearrangement links TRBV28 to TRBJ1-2; 9 bases line up with TRBD1. Unmatched junction bases numbered 19, after V lost 5 bases and J lost 6 bases. This CDR3 spans 18 amino acids. Germline values: CDR1 MDHEN, CDR2 SYDVKM. CDR3 loop: CASSPYGVQDRGSNGYTF. In DNA form, the CDR3 reads TGTGCCAGCAGTCCCTACGGGGTCCAGGACAGGGGCTCAAATGGCTACACCTTC.

This clone was counted once. The V gene is TRBV29-1, the J gene TRBJ1-5, with TRBD1 as a possible D gene (5 bases). Germline assignment: CDR1 SQVTM and CDR2 ANQGSEA. CDR3 length: 17 residues. V was pared by 6 bases and J by 0 bases, with 21 bases between. The CDR3 nucleotides read TGCAGCGTCCAAACCCAAATCAGGGTTCATAGCAATCAGCCCCAGCATTTT. Its protein is CSVQTQIRVHSNQPQHF.

This chain uses TRBV7-2 with TRBJ2-7, with D perhaps matching TRBD2 (5 bases). Trimming cost V 3 bases and J 2 bases, with 11 bases left between them. This CDR3 has 14 amino acids. Germline CDR1 reads SGHTA; CDR2 reads FQGNSA. This chain's CDR3 is CASSLERIAYEQYF. CDR3 nucleotide sequence: TGTGCCAGCAGCTTGGAGCGGATAGCCTACGAGCAGTACTTC.

This chain joins TRBV6-5 and TRBJ1-2; 9 bases match TRBD1. This CDR3 comprises 14 residues. Per the germline V gene, CDR1 is MNHEY and CDR2 is SVGAGI. Trimming cost V 6 bases and J 4 bases; bases outside gene matches: 6. The CDR3 DNA follows: TGTGCCAGCAGCACACAGGGGGCAGGCTATGGCTACACCTTC. Its translation: CASSTQGAGYGYTF.

The V and J genes are TRBV11-2 and TRBJ2-1; a weak D match, TRBD2 (5 bases). V was pared by 6 bases and J by 3 bases, with 12 bases between. CDR1 and CDR2 from the germline V gene are SGHAT and FQNNGV. The CDR3 has 14 amino acids. CDR3 sequence: CASRGAINYNEQFF. The CDR3 nucleotides read TGTGCCAGCAGGGGAGCGATAAACTACAATGAGCAGTTCTTC.

This clone has a handful of counts. Written as DNA, the CDR3 is TGTGCCAGCAGCTTGCAGGGCAGGTCCTACAATGAGCAGTTCTTC. It translates to CASSLQGRSYNEQFF. The V and J genes are TRBV5-4 and TRBJ2-1; tentative D call: TRBD1 (5 bases). This CDR3 spans 15 amino acids. In germline, CDR1 is SGHNT, CDR2 YYREEE (reference sequence). V lost 1 base and J 1 base, leaving 9 bases between the germline ends. The full variable domain, in which reference TRBV5-4 and TRBJ2-1 provide the parts outside the CDR3, is ETGVTQSPTHLIKTRGQQVTLRCSSQSGHNTVSWYQQALGQGPQFIFQYYREEENGRGNFPPRFSGLQFPNYSSELNVNALELDDSALYLCASSLQGRSYNEQFFGPGTRLTVL.

The chain couples TRBV5-1 to TRBJ2-2; D is undetermined. With 1 base removed from V and 0 bases from J, the gap between germline ends came to 7 bases. This CDR3 spans 15 amino acids. Germline CDR1 is SGHRS and CDR2 is YFSETQ. Here the CDR3 DNA reads TGCGCCAGCAGCTTGCTAAGATCGAACACCGGGGAGCTGTTTTTT. This codes for CASSLLRSNTGELFF.

The gene calls are TRBV19 and TRBJ2-7; D is unresolved. Germline V gene lookup returns CDR1 LNHDA and CDR2 SQIVND (reference sequence). V gave up 6 bases and J gave up 6 bases, with 9 bases separating them. The CDR3 loop spans 11 amino acids. This CDR3 reads CASRGGLEQYF. The CDR3 DNA sequence: TGTGCCAGTAGGGGTGGGCTCGAGCAGTACTTC.

The chain uses TRBV6-5 and TRBJ2-7; 9 bases are shared with TRBD1. CDR1 is MNHEY, CDR2 SVGAGI, per germline. J gave up 3 bases and V 2 bases, and 8 bases lay outside the gene matches. The CDR3 covers 16 residues. This CDR3 reads CASSYGTGTGYYEQYF. The CDR3 nucleotides read TGTGCCAGCAGTTACGGGACCGGGACAGGGTACTACGAGCAGTACTTC.

In its sample, this clone was seen a few times. Additional DNA sequences in this sample encode the identical CDR3. This rearrangement joins TRBV4-1 to TRBJ2-1; TRBD2 matches 8 bases. The V segment lost 1 base and the J segment 6 bases; nucleotides outside the gene matches: 2. The CDR3 length is 14 residues. CDR1 and CDR2 from the germline V gene are MGHRA and YSYEKL. Here the CDR3 reads CASSQVLAGNEQFF. DNA for the CDR3: TGCGCCAGCAGCCAAGTCCTAGCGGGCAATGAGCAGTTCTTC.

The V gene is TRBV2, the J gene TRBJ2-5, with D maybe TRBD2 (6 bases). The V and J ends lost 7 bases and 3 bases respectively, with 18 bases between them. Per germline, CDR1 SNHLY and CDR2 FYNNEI. This CDR3 is 15 amino acids long. The DNA of the CDR3 is TGTGCCAGCATATGGGGTAATGCGGGAAAAGAGACCCAGTACTTC. This encodes CASIWGNAGKETQYF.

This chain uses TRBV7-3 with TRBJ2-5, with a possible D match to TRBD2 (7 bases). Looked up from germline, CDR1 is SGHTA and CDR2 is FQGTGA. This CDR3 spans 16 amino acids. V shed 3 bases and J shed 1 base, with 15 bases lying between them. CDR3 nucleotide sequence: TGTGCCAGCAGCTTGAGGGGGGGGGACATCCAAGAGACCCAGTACTTC. The encoded protein is CASSLRGGDIQETQYF.

The chain carries TRBV11-2 and TRBJ2-1, with 12 bases lining up with TRBD2. This CDR3 region has 16 residues. The V gene end was trimmed by 5 bases and the J gene end by 4 bases; junction bases not matched to a gene: 6. CDR1 is SGHAT and CDR2 is FQNNGV in the germline V gene. For the CDR3, the DNA is TGTGCCAGCAGCCAGGAGGGACTAGCGGGTTACAATGAGCAGTTCTTC. Translation gives CASSQEGLAGYNEQFF.

The chain joins TRBV6-5 to TRBJ2-5; tentatively, D is TRBD2 (5 bases). The CDR3 has 13 amino acids. Germline lookup yields CDR1 MNHEY and CDR2 SVGAGI. With 5 bases removed from V and 5 bases from J, the gap between germline ends came to 12 bases. CDR3 DNA: TGTGCCAGCAGTGTTAGCGAGCTCGAGACCCAGTACTTC. It yields the protein CASSVSELETQYF.

This clone was recorded a few times. V and J are TRBV15 and TRBJ2-3; 7 bases fit TRBD2. CDR1 and CDR2 from the germline V gene are LNHNV and YYDKDF (reference sequence). This CDR3 spans 14 amino acids. Trimming cost V 3 bases and J 6 bases; bases outside gene matches: 6. CDR3 loop: CATSRGGTGDTQYF. CDR3 DNA sequence: TGTGCCACCAGCAGGGGGGGGACCGGGGATACGCAGTATTTT.

The CDR3 nucleotides are TGCGCCAGCAGCCAAGGAGAGCTCCTGGACACTGAAGCTTTCTTT. Protein sequence: CASSQGELLDTEAFF. The V call is TRBV4-1, the J call TRBJ1-1; D uncertain. CDR1 and CDR2 from the germline V gene are MGHRA and YSYEKL. Between the trimmed V and J ends, which lost 1 base and 3 bases, there was a span of 12 bases. CDR3 size: 15 residues.

This clone appeared a single time. The rearrangement joins TRBV5-8 to TRBJ2-5; TRBD1 aligns across 9 bases. CDR3 length: 16 amino acids. V lost 0 bases, J lost 2 bases, and 5 bases stayed unmatched. Germline CDR1 is SGHTS and CDR2 is YDEGEE. The chain's CDR3 is CASSLVGTGLQETQYF. The CDR3 region has the DNA TGTGCCAGCAGCTTGGTGGGGACAGGGCTACAAGAGACCCAGTACTTC.

This chain joins TRBV25-1 and TRBJ2-7; a possible D gene is TRBD2 (6 bases). The CDR3 sequence is 14 residues long. The germline V gene encodes CDR1 MGHDK and CDR2 SYGVNS. V lost 0 bases, J lost 6 bases, and 12 bases lay in between. CDR3 sequence reads: CASSEYFGGGEQYF. DNA for the CDR3: TGTGCCAGCAGTGAATATTTCGGGGGAGGCGAGCAGTACTTC.

V is TRBV19 and J is TRBJ2-2; 10 bases are shared with TRBD2. Germline V gives CDR1 LNHDA, CDR2 SQIVND (reference sequence). This CDR3 is built from 17 residues. Losses at the gene ends were 5 bases for V and 5 bases for J; bases not matched to a gene: 11. The CDR3 coding sequence is TGTGCCAGTAGTTGGGCCAGCGGGAGGGCCCAGACCGGGGAGCTGTTTTTT. Translated, it gives CASSWASGRAQTGELFF.

The sample holds a few counts of this clone. The chain combines TRBV18 with TRBJ2-3; D is undetermined. The germline V and J ends were trimmed by 3 bases and 1 base, with 11 bases remaining between them. CDR1 KGHSH and CDR2 LQKENI come from the germline V gene. This CDR3 is 15 amino acids long. The DNA of the CDR3 is TGTGCCAGCTCACCGTGGAGTCTCCGCACAGATACGCAGTATTTT. Its translation is CASSPWSLRTDTQYF.

V and J are TRBV28 and TRBJ2-3, with D tentatively TRBD2 (6 bases). Trimming pared 6 bases from V and 1 base from J, leaving 17 bases between. Germline lookup yields CDR1 MDHEN and CDR2 SYDVKM. The CDR3 has 16 amino acids. Here the CDR3 reads CASRDMAGRGTDTQYF. CDR3 nucleotide sequence: TGTGCCAGCAGGGATATGGCGGGGCGCGGCACAGATACGCAGTATTTT.

V is TRBV7-3 and J is TRBJ2-1; weak D call: TRBD2 (5 bases). CDR1 and CDR2 (germline): SGHTA, FQGTGA. V gave up 5 bases and J gave up 6 bases, with 17 bases separating them. The CDR3 length is 15 residues. This CDR3 reads CASSPGRVARNEQFF. The CDR3 DNA is TGTGCCAGCAGCCCTGGGCGGGTTGCCCGCAATGAGCAGTTCTTC.

The chain has TRBV5-8 and TRBJ2-3; D might be TRBD2 (5 bases). CDR3 length equals 15 residues. Germline V gene sequence: CDR1 SGHTS, CDR2 YDEGEE. Trimming removed 2 bases from V and 1 base from J, with 11 bases in between. CDR3 DNA: TGTGCCAGCAGCTTTGGGCTAGCCCGCACAGATACGCAGTATTTT. Its translation is CASSFGLARTDTQYF.

CDR3 DNA: TGTGCCAGCAGCTTAGACGGGAGGCGGTACGAGCAGTACTTC. This translates into CASSLDGRRYEQYF. The chain carries TRBV7-6 and TRBJ2-7; 7 positions match TRBD2. Looked up from germline, CDR1 is SGHVS and CDR2 is FNYEAQ. Trimming cost V 1 base and J 4 bases; bases outside gene matches: 4. The CDR3 length is 14 residues.

This chain joins TRBV5-5 and TRBJ2-2, with 10 bases aligning to TRBD2. Germline CDR1 reads SGHKS; CDR2 reads YYEKEE (reference sequence). CDR3 length: 15 residues. J was trimmed by 4 bases and V by 7 bases; bases with no gene match: 7. The CDR3 spells CASGPSGSITGELFF. CDR3 DNA sequence: TGTGCCAGCGGACCTAGCGGGAGTATCACCGGGGAGCTGTTTTTT.

The chain carries TRBV13 and TRBJ1-4; unclear D gene. Trimming removed 2 bases at V and 13 bases at J, with 14 bases between. This CDR3 has 13 amino acids. Germline V gives CDR1 PRHDT, CDR2 FYEKMQ (reference sequence). The CDR3 nucleotides are TGTGCCAGCAGCTTATCCGCCGTCCGGAGACTGTTTTTT. This gives the protein CASSLSAVRRLFF.